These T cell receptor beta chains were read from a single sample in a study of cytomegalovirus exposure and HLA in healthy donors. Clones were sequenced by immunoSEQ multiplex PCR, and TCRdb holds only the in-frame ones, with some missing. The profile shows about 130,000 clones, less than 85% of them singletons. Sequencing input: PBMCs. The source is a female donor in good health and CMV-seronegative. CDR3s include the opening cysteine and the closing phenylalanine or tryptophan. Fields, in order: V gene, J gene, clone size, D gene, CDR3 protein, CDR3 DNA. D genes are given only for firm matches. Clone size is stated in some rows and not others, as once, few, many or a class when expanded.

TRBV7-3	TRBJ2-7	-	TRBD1	CASSLNWGQHYEQYF	TGTGCCAGCAGCTTAAACTGGGGACAGCACTACGAGCAGTACTTC
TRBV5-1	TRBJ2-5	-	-	CASSLDSKGETQYF	TGCGCCAGCAGCTTGGACTCAAAGGGGGAGACCCAGTACTTC
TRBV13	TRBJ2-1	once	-	CASSLGRVEVYDEQFF	TGTGCCAGCAGCTTAGGCCGGGTCGAGGTGTACGATGAGCAGTTCTTC
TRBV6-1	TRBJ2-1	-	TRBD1	CASSRTGEGYNEQFF	TGTGCCAGCAGTAGGACAGGCGAGGGCTACAATGAGCAGTTCTTC
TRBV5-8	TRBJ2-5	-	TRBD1	CASSEDRGSETQYF	TGTGCCAGCAGCGAGGACAGGGGGTCAGAGACCCAGTACTTC
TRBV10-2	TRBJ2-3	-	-	CASITQRGTQYF	TGCGCCAGCATTACGCAGCGTGGTACGCAGTATTTT
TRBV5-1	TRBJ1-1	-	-	CASSSTGMNTEAFF	TGCGCCAGCAGCTCGACAGGTATGAACACTGAAGCTTTCTTT
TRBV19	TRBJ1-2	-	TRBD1	CASSGQGLGYGYTF	TGTGCCAGTAGTGGACAGGGATTGGGATATGGCTACACCTTC
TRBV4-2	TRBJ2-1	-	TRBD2	CASSQEQLAGVNEQFF	TGTGCCAGCAGCCAAGAACAACTAGCGGGAGTTAATGAGCAGTTCTTC
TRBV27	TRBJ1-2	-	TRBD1	CASSLRTGASYGYTF	TGTGCCAGCAGTTTACGGACAGGGGCAAGCTATGGCTACACCTTC
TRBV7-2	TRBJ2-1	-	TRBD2	CASSLPGTSGGLSYNEQFF	TGTGCCAGCAGCTTACCGGGGACTAGCGGGGGTCTCTCCTACAATGAGCAGTTCTTC
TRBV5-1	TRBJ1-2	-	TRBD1	CASSPDRVEGYTF	TGCGCCAGCAGCCCAGACAGGGTGGAGGGCTACACCTTC
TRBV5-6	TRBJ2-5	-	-	CASSLGTSRETQYF	TGTGCCAGCAGCCTCGGGACTTCCCGAGAGACCCAGTACTTC
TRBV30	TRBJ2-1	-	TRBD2	CAWRTSGAGGDEQFF	TGTGCCTGGAGAACGAGCGGGGCCGGTGGGGATGAGCAGTTCTTC
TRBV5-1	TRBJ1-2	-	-	CASRRAGVYGYTF	TGCGCCAGCAGAAGGGCGGGGGTCTATGGCTACACCTTC
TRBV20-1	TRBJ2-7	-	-	CSASGTYEQYF	TGCAGTGCTAGCGGGACCTACGAGCAGTACTTC
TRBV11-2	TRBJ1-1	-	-	CASSSLQKMNTEAFF	TGTGCCAGCAGCTCTTTACAGAAAATGAACACTGAAGCTTTCTTT
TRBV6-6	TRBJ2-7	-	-	CASSYLVGAYEQYF	TGTGCCAGCAGTTACTTGGTAGGGGCCTACGAGCAGTACTTC
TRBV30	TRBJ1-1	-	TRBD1	CAWSHRSGGRGTEAFF	TGTGCCTGGAGTCACCGCTCAGGGGGCAGGGGCACTGAAGCTTTCTTT
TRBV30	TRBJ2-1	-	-	CAWSARSEQFF	TGTGCCTGGAGTGCGCGATCTGAGCAGTTCTTC
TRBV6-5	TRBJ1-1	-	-	CASSYSPGNTEAFF	TGTGCCAGCAGTTACTCCCCCGGGAACACTGAAGCTTTCTTT
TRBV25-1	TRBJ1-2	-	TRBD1	CASSGSGQGFVGYTF	TGTGCCAGCAGTGGGTCCGGACAGGGATTTGTTGGCTACACCTTC
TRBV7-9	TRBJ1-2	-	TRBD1	CASGTGDGYTF	TGTGCCAGTGGGACAGGGGATGGCTACACCTTC
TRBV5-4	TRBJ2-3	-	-	CASSRPDGGTSTDTQYF	TGCGCCAGCAGCCGTCCCGATGGGGGGACTAGCACAGATACGCAGTATTTT
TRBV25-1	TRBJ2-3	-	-	CASSDWRTDTQYF	TGTGCCAGCAGTGATTGGAGGACAGATACGCAGTATTTT
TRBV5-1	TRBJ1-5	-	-	CASSYGDSRVGNQPQHF	TGCGCCAGCAGCTATGGAGATAGCAGAGTAGGCAATCAGCCCCAGCATTTT
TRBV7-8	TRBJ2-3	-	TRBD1	CASSSRTGWGDTQYF	TGTGCCAGCAGCTCAAGGACAGGGTGGGGCGATACGCAGTATTTT
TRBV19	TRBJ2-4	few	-	CASSISLGAAKNIQYF	TGTGCCAGTAGTATCAGTTTGGGGGCAGCCAAAAACATTCAGTACTTC
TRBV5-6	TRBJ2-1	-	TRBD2	CASSALTSGGLSYNEQFF	TGTGCCAGCAGCGCTTTAACTAGCGGGGGGCTCTCCTACAATGAGCAGTTCTTC
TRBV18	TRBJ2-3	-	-	CASSALPPSTDTQYF	TGTGCCAGCTCGGCCTTACCTCCTAGCACAGATACGCAGTATTTT
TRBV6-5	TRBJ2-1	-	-	CASSTTPYNEQFF	TGTGCCAGCAGTACTACTCCCTACAATGAGCAGTTCTTC
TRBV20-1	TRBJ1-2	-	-	CSARPSDGYTF	TGCAGTGCTAGACCGTCCGATGGCTACACCTTC
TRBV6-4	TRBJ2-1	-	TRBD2	CASSEASGVNYEQFF	TGTGCCAGCAGTGAGGCTAGCGGGGTTAACTATGAGCAGTTCTTC
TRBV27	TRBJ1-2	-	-	CASSSSQGHGYTF	TGTGCCAGCAGTTCGAGTCAGGGCCATGGCTACACCTTC
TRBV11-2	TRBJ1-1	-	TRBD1	CASSLTRQGGTEAFF	TGTGCCAGCAGCCTAACTAGACAGGGGGGCACTGAAGCTTTCTTT
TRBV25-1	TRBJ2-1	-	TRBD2	CASSPGREDPYNEQFF	TGTGCCAGCAGTCCTGGGAGGGAGGACCCCTACAATGAGCAGTTCTTC
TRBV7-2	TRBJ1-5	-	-	CASSPRVSLGNQPQHF	TGTGCCAGCAGCCCACGGGTTTCTTTGGGCAATCAGCCCCAGCATTTT
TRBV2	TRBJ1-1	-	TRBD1	CASSRYRGRRAEAFF	TGTGCCAGCAGCCGTTACAGGGGGCGCAGAGCTGAAGCTTTCTTT
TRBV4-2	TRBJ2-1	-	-	CASSRLTASSYNEQFF	TGTGCCAGCAGCCGGCTGACGGCTAGCTCCTACAATGAGCAGTTCTTC
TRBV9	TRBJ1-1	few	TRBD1	CASSARQGDTEAFF	TGTGCCAGCAGCGCCAGACAGGGGGACACTGAAGCTTTCTTT
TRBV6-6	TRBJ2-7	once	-	CASRSSRSSYEQYF	TGTGCCAGCAGGTCGAGCCGGAGCTCCTACGAGCAGTACTTC
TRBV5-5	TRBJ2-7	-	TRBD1	CASSPRGQVDYEQYF	TGTGCCAGCAGTCCCCGCGGACAGGTCGACTACGAGCAGTACTTC
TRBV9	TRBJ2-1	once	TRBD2	CASSPIVSGSNEQFF	TGTGCCAGCAGCCCCATTGTCAGCGGGAGCAATGAGCAGTTCTTC
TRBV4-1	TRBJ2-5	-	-	CASSQNWLKETQYF	TGCGCCAGCAGCCAGAACTGGTTAAAAGAGACCCAGTACTTC
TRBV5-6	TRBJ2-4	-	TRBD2	CASSLSLAGLAKNIQYF	TGTGCCAGCAGCTTGTCCCTAGCGGGCTTAGCCAAAAACATTCAGTACTTC
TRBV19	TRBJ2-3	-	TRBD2	CASNLLAGGEDTQYF	TGTGCCAGTAATTTACTAGCGGGAGGCGAAGATACGCAGTATTTT
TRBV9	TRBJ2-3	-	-	CASSATVDTDTQYF	TGTGCCAGCAGCGCGACAGTCGACACAGATACGCAGTATTTT
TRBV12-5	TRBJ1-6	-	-	CASGFPVIKVYNSPLHF	TGTGCTAGTGGTTTCCCGGTTATAAAAGTCTATAATTCACCCCTCCACTTT
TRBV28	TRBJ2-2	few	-	CASSFAGSNTGELFF	TGTGCCAGCAGTTTTGCGGGGTCAAACACCGGGGAGCTGTTTTTT
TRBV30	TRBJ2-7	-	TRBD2	CAWSVTGGAYEQYF	TGTGCCTGGAGTGTAACGGGGGGGGCCTACGAGCAGTACTTC
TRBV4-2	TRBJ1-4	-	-	CASSHGGTTNEKLFF	TGTGCCAGCAGCCATGGGGGGACAACTAATGAAAAACTGTTTTTT
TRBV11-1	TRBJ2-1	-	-	CASSLATSYDEQFF	TGTGCCAGCAGCTTAGCGACTAGTTACGATGAGCAGTTCTTC
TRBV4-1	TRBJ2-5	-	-	CASSRDRGSGREQYF	TGCGCCAGCAGCCGAGACCGAGGTTCCGGAAGGGAGCAGTACTTC
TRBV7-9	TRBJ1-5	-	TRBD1	CSSSHKTGVNNQPQHF	TGTTCCAGCAGCCACAAAACAGGGGTAAACAATCAGCCCCAGCATTTT
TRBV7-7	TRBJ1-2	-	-	CASSSLAGENYGYTF	TGTGCTAGCAGCTCCCTCGCCGGGGAAAACTATGGCTACACCTTC
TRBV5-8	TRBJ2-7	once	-	CASSLNRNTYEQYF	TGTGCCAGCAGCCTCAACAGGAACACCTACGAGCAGTACTTC
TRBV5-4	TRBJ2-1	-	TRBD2	CASRRGGRDNEQFF	TGTGCCAGCAGACGGGGGGGAAGAGACAATGAGCAGTTCTTC
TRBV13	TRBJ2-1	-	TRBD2	CASSLHWTSGGNEQFF	TGTGCCAGCAGCTTACATTGGACTAGCGGGGGGAATGAGCAGTTCTTC